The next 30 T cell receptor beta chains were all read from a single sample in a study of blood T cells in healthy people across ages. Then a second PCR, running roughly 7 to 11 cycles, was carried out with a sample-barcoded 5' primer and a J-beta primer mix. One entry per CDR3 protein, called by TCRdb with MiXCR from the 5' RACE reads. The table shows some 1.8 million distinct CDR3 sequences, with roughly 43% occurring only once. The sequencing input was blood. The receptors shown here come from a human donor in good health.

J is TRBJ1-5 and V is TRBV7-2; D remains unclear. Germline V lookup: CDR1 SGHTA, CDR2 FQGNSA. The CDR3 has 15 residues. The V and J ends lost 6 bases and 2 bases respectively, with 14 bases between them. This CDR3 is CASSNQVNGNQPQHF. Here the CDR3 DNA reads TGTGCCAGCAGTAATCAAGTCAACGGCAATCAGCCCCAGCATTTT.

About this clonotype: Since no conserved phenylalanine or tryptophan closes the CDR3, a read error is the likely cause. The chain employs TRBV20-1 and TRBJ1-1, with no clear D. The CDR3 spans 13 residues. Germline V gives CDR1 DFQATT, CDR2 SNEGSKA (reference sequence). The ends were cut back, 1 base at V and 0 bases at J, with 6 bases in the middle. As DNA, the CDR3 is TGCAGTGCTAGAGGAGGCCTGAACACTGAAGCTTTCTGT. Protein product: CSARGGLNTEAFC.

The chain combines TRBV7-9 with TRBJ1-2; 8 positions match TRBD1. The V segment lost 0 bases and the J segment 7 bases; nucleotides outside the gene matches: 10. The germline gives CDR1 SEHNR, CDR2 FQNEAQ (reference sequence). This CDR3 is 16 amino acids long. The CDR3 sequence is CASSLAGTGGIGGYTF. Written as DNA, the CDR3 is TGTGCCAGCAGCTTAGCCGGGACAGGAGGTATCGGTGGCTACACCTTC.

The CDR3 sequence is CASSPGIGGTPETQYF. Written as DNA, the CDR3 is TGTGCCAGCAGCCCGGGTATCGGGGGGACTCCCGAGACCCAGTACTTC. The rearrangement links TRBV4-2 to TRBJ2-5; 7 bases match TRBD2. After removal of 4 bases from V and 5 bases from J, the junction contained 13 bases not matched to a gene. CDR1 and CDR2 (germline): LGHNA, YNFKEQ. The CDR3 is made up of 16 amino acids.

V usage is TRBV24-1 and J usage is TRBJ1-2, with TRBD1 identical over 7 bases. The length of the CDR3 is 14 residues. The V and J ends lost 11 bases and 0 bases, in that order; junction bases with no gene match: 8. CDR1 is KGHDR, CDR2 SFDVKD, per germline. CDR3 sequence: CAISAGGSNYGYTF. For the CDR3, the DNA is TGTGCCATCTCTGCAGGGGGATCTAACTATGGCTACACCTTC.

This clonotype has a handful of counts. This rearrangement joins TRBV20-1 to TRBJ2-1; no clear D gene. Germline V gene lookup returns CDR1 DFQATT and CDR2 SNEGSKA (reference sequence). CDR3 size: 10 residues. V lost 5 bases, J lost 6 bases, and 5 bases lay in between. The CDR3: CSAVSNEQFF. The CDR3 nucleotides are TGCAGTGCTGTCTCCAATGAGCAGTTCTTC.

CDR3 region: CSVGTGTDNEQFF. The CDR3 bases are TGCAGCGTTGGGACAGGGACCGACAATGAGCAGTTCTTC. This sequence joins TRBV29-1 and TRBJ2-1, with 8 bases that match TRBD1. V trimming: 4 bases; J trimming: 5 bases; junction bases outside the gene matches: 4. CDR1 and CDR2 from the germline V gene are SQVTM and ANQGSEA. This CDR3 is 13 amino acids long.

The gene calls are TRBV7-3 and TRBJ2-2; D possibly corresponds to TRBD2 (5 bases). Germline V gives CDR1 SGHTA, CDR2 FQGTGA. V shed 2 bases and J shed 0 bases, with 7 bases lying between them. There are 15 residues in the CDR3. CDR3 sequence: CASSLLAANTGELFF. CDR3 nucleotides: TGTGCCAGCAGCTTACTAGCAGCGAACACCGGGGAGCTGTTTTTT.

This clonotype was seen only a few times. CDR3 nucleotides: TGCGCCAGCAGCCAAGAAACAGCCCTATACGACGAGCAGTACTTC. Protein sequence: CASSQETALYDEQYF. The chain is built from TRBV4-3 and TRBJ2-7; D not certain. The CDR3 contains 15 residues. V was cut by 0 bases and J by 5 bases, with 14 bases left in between. Per the germline V gene, CDR1 is LGHNA and CDR2 is YSLEER.

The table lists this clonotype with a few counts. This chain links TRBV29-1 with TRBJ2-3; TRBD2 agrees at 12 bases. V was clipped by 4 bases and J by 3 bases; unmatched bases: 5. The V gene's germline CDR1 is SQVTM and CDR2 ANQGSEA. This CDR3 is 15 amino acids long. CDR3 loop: CSVGTSGGRTDTQYF. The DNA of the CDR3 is TGCAGCGTTGGCACTAGCGGGGGGCGTACAGATACGCAGTATTTT.

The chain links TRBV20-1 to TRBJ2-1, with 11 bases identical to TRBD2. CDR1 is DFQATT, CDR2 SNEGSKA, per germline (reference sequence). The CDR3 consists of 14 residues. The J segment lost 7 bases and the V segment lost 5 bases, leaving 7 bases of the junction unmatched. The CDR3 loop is CSAPGTSGLNEQFF. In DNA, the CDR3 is TGCAGTGCTCCCGGGACTAGCGGATTGAATGAGCAGTTCTTC.

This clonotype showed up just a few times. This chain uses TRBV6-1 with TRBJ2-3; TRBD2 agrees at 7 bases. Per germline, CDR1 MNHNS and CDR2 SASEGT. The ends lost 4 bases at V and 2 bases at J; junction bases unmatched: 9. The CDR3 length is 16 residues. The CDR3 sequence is CASSGGAGVVTDTQYF. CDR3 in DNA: TGTGCCAGCAGTGGAGGGGCGGGGGTCGTCACAGATACGCAGTATTTT.

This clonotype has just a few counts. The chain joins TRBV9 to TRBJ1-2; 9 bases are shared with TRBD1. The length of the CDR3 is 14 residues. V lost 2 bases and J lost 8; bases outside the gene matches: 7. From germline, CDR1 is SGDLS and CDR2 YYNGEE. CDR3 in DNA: TGTGCCAGCAGCGTCTCACAGGGGGCGAGCGGCTACACCTTC. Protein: CASSVSQGASGYTF.

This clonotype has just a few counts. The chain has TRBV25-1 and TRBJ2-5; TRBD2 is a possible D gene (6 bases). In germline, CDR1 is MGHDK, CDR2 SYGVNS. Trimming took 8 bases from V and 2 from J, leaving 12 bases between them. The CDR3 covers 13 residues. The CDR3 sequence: CASAFGGQETQYF. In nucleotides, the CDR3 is TGTGCCAGCGCCTTCGGGGGTCAAGAGACCCAGTACTTC.

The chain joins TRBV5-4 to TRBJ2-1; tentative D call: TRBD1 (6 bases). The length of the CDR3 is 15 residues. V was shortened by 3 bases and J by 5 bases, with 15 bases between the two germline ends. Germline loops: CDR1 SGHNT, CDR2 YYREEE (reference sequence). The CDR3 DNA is TGTGCCAGCAGCTCGGACAGTGGGGGACACAATGAGCAGTTCTTC. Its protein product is CASSSDSGGHNEQFF.

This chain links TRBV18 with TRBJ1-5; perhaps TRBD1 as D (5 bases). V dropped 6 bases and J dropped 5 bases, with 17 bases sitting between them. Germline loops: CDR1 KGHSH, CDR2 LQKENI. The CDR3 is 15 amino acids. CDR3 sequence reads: CASSPNRGGHQPQHF. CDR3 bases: TGTGCCAGCTCTCCAAATAGGGGAGGCCATCAGCCCCAGCATTTT. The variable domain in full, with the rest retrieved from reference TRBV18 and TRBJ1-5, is NAGVMQNPRHLVRRRGQEARLRCSPMKGHSHVYWYRQLPEEGLKFMVYLQKENIIDESGMPKERFSAEFPKEGPSILRIQQVVRGDSAAYFCASSPNRGGHQPQHFGDGTRLSIL.

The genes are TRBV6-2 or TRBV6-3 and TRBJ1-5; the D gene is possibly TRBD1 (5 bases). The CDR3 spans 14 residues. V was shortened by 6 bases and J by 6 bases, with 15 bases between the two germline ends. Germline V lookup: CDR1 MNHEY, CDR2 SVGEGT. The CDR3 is CASSLPGIAQPQHF. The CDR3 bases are TGTGCCAGCAGCCTCCCAGGGATTGCTCAGCCCCAGCATTTT.

CDR3 nucleotides: TGCGCCAGCAGGAGGGGCAGCGAAAATGAAAAACTGTTTTTT. Encoded protein: CASRRGSENEKLFF. This chain uses TRBV5-1 with TRBJ1-4; TRBD1 is a possible D gene (5 bases). Deletions cut 5 bases from V and 5 bases from J, with 13 bases between. This CDR3 is built from 14 residues. Germline values: CDR1 SGHRS, CDR2 YFSETQ. Full variable domain (missing parts from reference TRBV5-1 and TRBJ1-4): KAGVTQTPRYLIKTRGQQVTLSCSPISGHRSVSWYQQTPGQGLQFLFEYFSETQRNKGNFPGRFSGRQFSNSRSEMNVSTLELGDSALYLCASRRGSENEKLFFGSGTQLSVL.

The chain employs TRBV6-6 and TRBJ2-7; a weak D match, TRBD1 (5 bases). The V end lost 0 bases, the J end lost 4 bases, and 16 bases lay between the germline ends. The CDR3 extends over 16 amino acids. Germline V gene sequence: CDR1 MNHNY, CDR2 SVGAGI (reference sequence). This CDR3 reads CASSYSTEGSPYEQYF. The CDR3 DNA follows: TGTGCCAGCAGTTACTCGACAGAAGGTTCTCCTTACGAGCAGTACTTC.

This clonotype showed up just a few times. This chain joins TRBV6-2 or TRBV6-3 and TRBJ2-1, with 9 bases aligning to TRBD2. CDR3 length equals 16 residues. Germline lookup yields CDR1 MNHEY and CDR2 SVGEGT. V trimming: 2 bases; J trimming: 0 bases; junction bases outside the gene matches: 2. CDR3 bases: TGTGCCAGCAGTTACAGAGCGGGGGGCTCCTACAATGAGCAGTTCTTC. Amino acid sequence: CASSYRAGGSYNEQFF.

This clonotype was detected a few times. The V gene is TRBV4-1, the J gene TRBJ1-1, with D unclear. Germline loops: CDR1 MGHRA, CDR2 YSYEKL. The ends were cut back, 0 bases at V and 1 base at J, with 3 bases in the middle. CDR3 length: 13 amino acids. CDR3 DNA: TGCGCCAGCAGCCAAGAGCAGAACACTGAAGCTTTCTTT. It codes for CASSQEQNTEAFF.

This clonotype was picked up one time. CDR3 amino acids: CASNGQGRVNQPQHF. The CDR3 nucleotides read TGTGCCAGCAACGGACAGGGCCGCGTGAATCAGCCCCAGCATTTT. This rearrangement joins TRBV6-2 or TRBV6-3 to TRBJ1-5; TRBD1 aligns across 8 bases. Looked up from germline, CDR1 is MNHEY and CDR2 is SVGEGT. Trimming at V came to 7 bases and at J to 4 bases, leaving 9 bases not matched to a gene. The CDR3 loop spans 15 amino acids.

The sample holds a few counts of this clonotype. In nucleotides, the CDR3 is TGCAGTGCGGGGGACAGGAGGGTAGGTCAGCCCCAGCATTTT. This translates into CSAGDRRVGQPQHF. The rearrangement joins TRBV20-1 to TRBJ1-5; 8 positions match TRBD1. The CDR3 spans 14 residues. The V gene's germline CDR1 is DFQATT and CDR2 SNEGSKA (reference sequence). Trimming cost V 6 bases and J 6 bases; bases outside gene matches: 10.

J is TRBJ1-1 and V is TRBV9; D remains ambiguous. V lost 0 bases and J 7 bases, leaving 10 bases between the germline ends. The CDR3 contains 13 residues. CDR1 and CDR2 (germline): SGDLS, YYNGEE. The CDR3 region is CASSVVDGSEAFF. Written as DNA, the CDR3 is TGTGCCAGCAGCGTAGTTGACGGAAGTGAAGCTTTCTTT.

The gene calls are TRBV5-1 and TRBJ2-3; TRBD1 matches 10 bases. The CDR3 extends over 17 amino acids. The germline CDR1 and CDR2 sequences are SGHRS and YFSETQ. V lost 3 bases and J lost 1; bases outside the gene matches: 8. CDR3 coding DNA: TGCGCCAGCAGCTCCTCCATCGGGACAGGGGGCACAGATACGCAGTATTTT. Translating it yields CASSSSIGTGGTDTQYF.

CDR3 region: CASSLEPYSPLHF. Written as DNA, the CDR3 is TGTGCCAGCAGTTTAGAACCATATTCACCCCTCCACTTT. V usage is TRBV12-3 or TRBV12-4 and J usage is TRBJ1-6; no clear D. CDR3 length equals 13 residues. Trimming took 1 base from V and 8 from J, leaving 6 bases between them.

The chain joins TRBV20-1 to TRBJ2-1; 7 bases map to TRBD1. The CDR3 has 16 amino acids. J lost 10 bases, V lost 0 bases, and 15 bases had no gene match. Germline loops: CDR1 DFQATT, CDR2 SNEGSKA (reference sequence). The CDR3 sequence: CSARDYEGADMGEQFF. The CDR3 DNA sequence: TGCAGTGCTAGAGATTATGAGGGGGCCGATATGGGAGAGCAGTTCTTC.

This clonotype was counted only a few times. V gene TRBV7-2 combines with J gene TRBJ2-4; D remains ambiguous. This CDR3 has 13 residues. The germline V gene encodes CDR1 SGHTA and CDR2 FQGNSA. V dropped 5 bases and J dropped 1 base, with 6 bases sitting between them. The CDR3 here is CASSPVAKNIQYF. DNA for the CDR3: TGTGCCAGCAGCCCGGTGGCCAAAAACATTCAGTACTTC.

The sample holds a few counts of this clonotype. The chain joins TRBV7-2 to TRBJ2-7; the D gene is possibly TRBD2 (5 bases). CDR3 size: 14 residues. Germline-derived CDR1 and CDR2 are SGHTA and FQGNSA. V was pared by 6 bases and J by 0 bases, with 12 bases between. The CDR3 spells CASRRSGSSYEQYF. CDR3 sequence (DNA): TGTGCCAGCAGGCGGAGCGGCAGCTCCTACGAGCAGTACTTC.

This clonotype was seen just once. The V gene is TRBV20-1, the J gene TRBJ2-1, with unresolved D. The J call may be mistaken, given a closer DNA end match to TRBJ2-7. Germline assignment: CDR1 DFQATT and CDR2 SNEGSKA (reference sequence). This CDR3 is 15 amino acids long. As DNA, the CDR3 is TGCAGTGCTAGAGATTCAATCAGCTCCTACAATGAGCAGTACTTC. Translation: CSARDSISSYNEQYF.